This T cell receptor (beta chain) was recorded in a study of CD8 T cells in ankylosing spondylitis. Trimming shortened V by 1 base and J by 8 bases, and 5 bases separated the two germline ends. This CDR3 contains 11 residues. CDR1 and CDR2 from the germline V gene are LNHDA and SQIVND (reference sequence). TCRdb re-derived calls from the 5' RACE reads in MiXCR, one entry per CDR3 protein. This sample has about 39,000 distinct CDR3 sequences; around 10% occur once, and the top ten carry about a sixth. The sample was blood, either unsorted or a sorted T cell fraction (not recorded which). The sequence came from a male donor with ankylosing spondylitis or in good health (not recorded which). This sequence joins TRBV19 and TRBJ1-1; D is ambiguous. The CDR3 DNA follows: TGTGCCAGTAGTATAGGAGGGGAAGCTTTCTTT. This encodes CASSIGGEAFF.